These T cell receptor beta chains were read from a single sample in a study of T cell responses to AZD1222 COVID-19 vaccine. TCRdb's copy holds only in-frame clones and misses some; the assay was immunoSEQ multiplex PCR. This table holds more than 150,000 clones, less than 95% found once. Sequenced here: peripheral blood, sampled on day 0 of AZD1222 vaccination. These receptors all come from an adult in good health. CDR3s include the opening cysteine and the closing phenylalanine or tryptophan. The order of the fields is J gene, D gene, clone size, V gene, CDR3 protein, CDR3 DNA. The D gene is left open where the match is weak. The size entry is marked missing in some rows and otherwise reads once, few, many or a size class.

j_gene: TRBJ1-2; d_gene: .; abundance: once; v_gene: TRBV5-5; CDR3aa: CASSRNRDSGVGYTF; CDR3nt: TGTGCCAGCAGCCGGAACCGGGACTCGGGGGTCGGCTACACCTTC
j_gene: TRBJ2-2; d_gene: .; abundance: .; v_gene: TRBV18; CDR3aa: CASSPPSQPGELFF; CDR3nt: TGTGCCAGCTCACCACCCTCGCAGCCCGGGGAGCTGTTTTTT
j_gene: TRBJ1-1; d_gene: .; abundance: .; v_gene: TRBV12-3/TRBV12-4; CDR3aa: CASSLQGSTEAFF; CDR3nt: TGTGCCAGCAGTTTGCAGGGTTCGACTGAAGCTTTCTTT
j_gene: TRBJ2-7; d_gene: TRBD2; abundance: .; v_gene: TRBV6-2/TRBV6-3; CDR3aa: CASSYEAGDYEQYF; CDR3nt: TGTGCCAGCAGTTACGAAGCGGGGGACTACGAGCAGTACTTC
j_gene: TRBJ1-2; d_gene: .; abundance: .; v_gene: TRBV2; CDR3aa: CASSDGRGAYGYTF; CDR3nt: TGTGCCAGCAGTGACGGGAGGGGTGCCTATGGCTACACCTTC
j_gene: TRBJ2-5; d_gene: TRBD2; abundance: once; v_gene: TRBV19; CDR3aa: CASTPGISGGQETQYF; CDR3nt: TGTGCCAGTACCCCGGGCATTAGCGGGGGGCAAGAGACCCAGTACTTC
j_gene: TRBJ1-1; d_gene: TRBD1; abundance: .; v_gene: TRBV27; CDR3aa: CASTMTGGDEAFF; CDR3nt: TGTGCCAGCACAATGACAGGGGGCGATGAAGCTTTCTTT
j_gene: TRBJ1-3; d_gene: TRBD1; abundance: once; v_gene: TRBV7-8; CDR3aa: CASSDHPGQQFSGNTIYF; CDR3nt: TGTGCCAGCAGCGACCACCCGGGACAGCAGTTCTCTGGAAACACCATATATTTT
j_gene: TRBJ2-7; d_gene: TRBD2; abundance: once; v_gene: TRBV5-1; CDR3aa: CASSGPGGQYFEQYF; CDR3nt: TGCGCCAGCAGCGGCCCGGGGGGGCAGTATTTCGAGCAGTACTTC
j_gene: TRBJ2-2; d_gene: .; abundance: .; v_gene: TRBV29-1; CDR3aa: CSARDPGAGELFF; CDR3nt: TGCAGCGCGCGGGACCCCGGAGCCGGGGAGCTGTTTTTT
j_gene: TRBJ1-6; d_gene: .; abundance: .; v_gene: TRBV7-2; CDR3aa: CASSFDGGGNNSPLHF; CDR3nt: TGTGCCAGCAGCTTTGACGGGGGAGGCAATAATTCACCCCTCCACTTT
j_gene: TRBJ1-4; d_gene: .; abundance: once; v_gene: TRBV7-9; CDR3aa: CASSFDGRGLFF; CDR3nt: TGTGCCAGCAGCTTCGACGGCCGAGGGCTGTTTTTT
j_gene: TRBJ1-2; d_gene: .; abundance: .; v_gene: TRBV27; CDR3aa: CASSLEGGAGNGYTF; CDR3nt: TGTGCCAGCAGTTTAGAGGGGGGAGCCGGGAATGGCTACACCTTC
j_gene: TRBJ1-5; d_gene: .; abundance: .; v_gene: TRBV5-1; CDR3aa: CASSLDSLISPQHF; CDR3nt: TGCGCCAGCAGCTTGGACAGTTTAATATCGCCCCAGCATTTT
j_gene: TRBJ2-2; d_gene: TRBD1; abundance: .; v_gene: TRBV3-1/TRBV3-2; CDR3aa: CASSQGLQGASGELFF; CDR3nt: TGTGCCAGCAGCCAAGGACTACAGGGGGCTTCGGGGGAGCTGTTTTTT
j_gene: TRBJ2-3; d_gene: TRBD1; abundance: .; v_gene: TRBV4-1; CDR3aa: CASNVGTGGFADTQYF; CDR3nt: TGCGCCAGCAACGTCGGGACAGGGGGCTTCGCAGATACGCAGTATTTT
j_gene: TRBJ2-7; d_gene: TRBD2; abundance: .; v_gene: TRBV27; CDR3aa: CASSLVATTRTSGGIPTYEQYF; CDR3nt: TGTGCCAGCAGTTTGGTCGCCACCACAAGGACTAGCGGGGGGATCCCGACATACGAGCAGTACTTC
j_gene: TRBJ2-1; d_gene: TRBD1; abundance: .; v_gene: TRBV4-2; CDR3aa: CASSQDGQGTYNEQFF; CDR3nt: TGTGCCAGCAGCCAAGACGGACAGGGAACTTACAATGAGCAGTTCTTC
j_gene: TRBJ1-3; d_gene: .; abundance: .; v_gene: TRBV11-2; CDR3aa: CASSLVPNSSGNTIYF; CDR3nt: TGTGCCAGCAGCTTAGTCCCTAATAGCTCTGGAAACACCATATATTTT
j_gene: TRBJ2-5; d_gene: .; abundance: .; v_gene: TRBV5-1; CDR3aa: CASRSEGWEQETQYF; CDR3nt: TGCGCCAGCAGAAGCGAGGGATGGGAACAAGAGACCCAGTACTTC
j_gene: TRBJ1-1; d_gene: TRBD1; abundance: once; v_gene: TRBV28; CDR3aa: CASSTGGNTEAFF; CDR3nt: TGTGCCAGCAGTACAGGGGGGAACACTGAAGCTTTCTTT
j_gene: TRBJ1-5; d_gene: .; abundance: .; v_gene: TRBV28; CDR3aa: CASSLKPPYSNQPQHF; CDR3nt: TGTGCCAGCAGTTTGAAGCCTCCTTATAGCAATCAGCCCCAGCATTTT
j_gene: TRBJ1-4; d_gene: TRBD1; abundance: .; v_gene: TRBV28; CDR3aa: CASRGTGLIPSTNEKLFF; CDR3nt: TGTGCCAGCAGGGGGACAGGACTAATTCCATCAACTAATGAAAAACTGTTTTTT
j_gene: TRBJ2-5; d_gene: TRBD2; abundance: .; v_gene: TRBV7-9; CDR3aa: CASSSSSGGAEETQYF; CDR3nt: TGTGCCAGCAGCTCCAGTAGCGGGGGGGCCGAAGAGACCCAGTACTTC
j_gene: TRBJ1-2; d_gene: TRBD1; abundance: .; v_gene: TRBV7-6; CDR3aa: CASSPGTGGGDGYTF; CDR3nt: TGTGCCAGCAGCCCTGGGACAGGGGGCGGCGATGGCTACACCTTC
j_gene: TRBJ1-1; d_gene: TRBD1; abundance: .; v_gene: TRBV28; CDR3aa: CASRKDRVNTEAFF; CDR3nt: TGTGCCAGCAGAAAGGACAGGGTAAACACTGAAGCTTTCTTT
j_gene: TRBJ2-2; d_gene: TRBD2; abundance: .; v_gene: TRBV10-2; CDR3aa: CASREAGGGGELFF; CDR3nt: TGCGCCAGCAGAGAAGCGGGGGGCGGCGGGGAGCTGTTTTTT
j_gene: TRBJ2-5; d_gene: .; abundance: once; v_gene: TRBV7-8; CDR3aa: CASSLDRAETQYF; CDR3nt: TGTGCCAGCAGCTTAGACAGGGCCGAGACCCAGTACTTC
j_gene: TRBJ1-3; d_gene: .; abundance: .; v_gene: TRBV4-1; CDR3aa: CASSQEDSSGNTIYF; CDR3nt: TGCGCCAGCAGCCAAGAAGACTCCTCTGGAAACACCATATATTTT
j_gene: TRBJ2-5; d_gene: TRBD1; abundance: few; v_gene: TRBV5-1; CDR3aa: CASSSGTGMSQETQYF; CDR3nt: TGCGCCAGCAGCTCCGGGACAGGGATGTCCCAAGAGACCCAGTACTTC
j_gene: TRBJ2-7; d_gene: TRBD1; abundance: .; v_gene: TRBV27; CDR3aa: CASSQRQGRYEQYF; CDR3nt: TGTGCCAGCAGTCAAAGACAGGGACGCTACGAGCAGTACTTC
j_gene: TRBJ2-3; d_gene: TRBD2; abundance: once; v_gene: TRBV7-3; CDR3aa: CASSLASGGAQDTQYF; CDR3nt: TGTGCCAGCAGCTTAGCTAGCGGGGGGGCACAAGATACGCAGTATTTT